This T cell receptor beta chain was observed in a study of shared clonotypes between healthy human individuals. Generated by immunoSEQ multiplex PCR, the TCRdb table keeps only in-frame clones and is missing some. The data contain some 490,000 clones, around 73% of them singletons. Per the germline V gene, CDR1 is SGHTA and CDR2 is FQGNSA. V lost 4 bases and J lost 5; bases outside the gene matches: 18. CDR3 length: 18 residues. The J gene is TRBJ2-5, the V gene TRBV7-2, with 8 bases fitting TRBD1. The receptor comes from a middle-aged woman in good health. Some clones in this sample may be carry-over from other donors' samples. The sample comprised PBMCs. The CDR3 DNA sequence: TGTGCCAGCAGCTCTCCCCCCGGGGCAGGGGGCCCCGGTGAGACCCAGTACTTC. This translates into CASSSPPGAGGPGETQYF.